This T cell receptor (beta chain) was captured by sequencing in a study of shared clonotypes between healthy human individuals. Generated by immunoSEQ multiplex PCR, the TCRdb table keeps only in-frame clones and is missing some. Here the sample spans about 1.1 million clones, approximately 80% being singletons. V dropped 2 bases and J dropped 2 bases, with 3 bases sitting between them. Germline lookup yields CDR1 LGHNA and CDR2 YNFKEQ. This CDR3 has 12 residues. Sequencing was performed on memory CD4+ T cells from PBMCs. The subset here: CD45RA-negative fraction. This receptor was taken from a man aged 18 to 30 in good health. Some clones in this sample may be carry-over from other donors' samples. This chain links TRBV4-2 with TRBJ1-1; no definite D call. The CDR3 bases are TGTGCCAGCAGCCAACCTAACACTGAAGCTTTCTTT. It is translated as CASSQPNTEAFF.